The rows below give T cell receptor beta chains drawn from one sample of a study of cytomegalovirus exposure and HLA in healthy donors. Assay: immunoSEQ multiplex PCR; the TCRdb copy retains only in-frame clones and omits some. The sample yields roughly 120,000 clones, approximately 15% seen once. The sample consisted of PBMCs. The receptors here all came from a woman in her late teens or twenties in good health and CMV-seronegative. CDR3s include the opening cysteine and the closing phenylalanine or tryptophan. Clone size is given for some rows only: seen once, a few or many times, or a class if the clone is expanded.

V,size,J,CDR3
TRBV7-2,NA,TRBJ2-7,CASSLRSGGVAYEQYF
TRBV9,few,TRBJ2-7,CASSPHPGTSGTSEQYF
TRBV11-2,NA,TRBJ2-1,CASSLEDREQFF
TRBV6-1,NA,TRBJ2-7,CASSPRQGQGREQYF
TRBV28,NA,TRBJ2-5,CASSFPRETGVWETQYF
TRBV4-1,few,TRBJ1-2,CASSQGQSFLYGYTF
TRBV2,NA,TRBJ2-7,CASRTGGDEQYF
TRBV7-6,NA,TRBJ2-7,CASSFSRDYEQYF
TRBV10-3,few,TRBJ1-2,CAISDHGQPLNYGYTF
TRBV27,few,TRBJ2-7,CASSFRSASSYEQYF
TRBV6-1,NA,TRBJ2-5,CAGGTGQETQYF
TRBV7-3,NA,TRBJ2-5,CASSPGLAGEGETQYF
TRBV9,few,TRBJ2-7,CASSVGQAPHEQYF
TRBV27,NA,TRBJ1-4,CASSPRTGDRNEKLFF
TRBV6-1,NA,TRBJ2-7,CASSEGASGGYEQYF
TRBV11-2,NA,TRBJ1-1,CASSLASGNTEAFF
TRBV15,NA,TRBJ2-7,CATSREQGAAEQYF
TRBV9,NA,TRBJ2-7,CASSGGPGTDSYEQYF
TRBV19,NA,TRBJ1-1,CATKATGASFTEAFF
TRBV5-1,few,TRBJ2-3,CASSPTGSSTDTQYF
TRBV5-6,few,TRBJ2-7,CASSFDGHLVQYF
TRBV28,NA,TRBJ2-7,CASSLMAAYEQYF
TRBV2,few,TRBJ2-7,CASSPGTSDEQYF
TRBV5-1,NA,TRBJ2-1,CASSLVAGGYNEQFF
TRBV18,NA,TRBJ2-2,CASSPGQGSAGELFF
TRBV28,NA,TRBJ1-3,CASTFAWAATGNTIYF
TRBV6-1,NA,TRBJ2-2,CASRLGLVNTGELFF
TRBV4-1,NA,TRBJ2-1,CASSHPGLAGINEQFF
TRBV5-6,few,TRBJ2-7,CASSLDWEQYF